This TCR beta chain was identified during a study of a mutant IDH1 vaccine in newly diagnosed glioma. About the research overall: Following radiotherapy alone, or alongside temozolomide cycles, vaccination was started after an interval of 4-6 weeks. Radiotherapy, temozolomide, or both had been given previously, and both were given to most.

Libraries were prepared by immunoSEQ multiplex PCR; TCRdb keeps only in-frame clonotypes and omits some of them. The sample lists tens of thousands of clones, 81% occurring once. Comment on this clone: The antigen remains undetermined.

Germline CDR1 reads LNHDA; CDR2 reads SQIVND (reference sequence). This CDR3 region has 12 residues. V gave up 8 bases and J gave up 0 bases, with 7 bases separating them. As to time point: week 35, safety follow-up. Vaccine doses each comprised 300 ug of mutant IDH1 20-mer peptide, with topical imiquimod. Patients underwent eight vaccinations, which took place in weeks 1, 3, 5, 7, 11, 15, 19 and 23. Tumors from donors were new WHO grade 3 or 4 IDH1-mutant astrocytomas with ATRX loss. The input for sequencing was PBMCs, taken from a glioma patient whose treatment included an IDH1 peptide vaccine. This sequence joins TRBV19 and TRBJ2-5; D is uncertain. The receptor comes from a man aged 40-49 years with glioma. CDR3 protein: CASGRDQETQYF. In DNA form, the CDR3 reads TGTGCCAGTGGCCGGGACCAAGAGACCCAGTACTTC.